The 22 T cell receptor beta chains presented below share a single source sample, sequenced in a study of T-cell reconstitution after alpha-beta-depleted transplantation in children. Unique molecular identifiers were used in preparing the TCRbeta library. TCRdb re-called the PCR reads through MiXCR, storing one row per CDR3 protein. This table has about 200,000 distinct CDR3 sequences, 5% to 7.5% appearing once. The source material was PBMCs, sampled before TCRalphabeta/CD19-depleted stem cell transplant. These receptors came from a girl under three years old with combined immunodeficiency, due to receive a stem cell transplant.

This clonotype occurred many times. The V gene is TRBV29-1, the J gene TRBJ2-1; D not certain. Trimming took 3 bases from V and 4 from J, leaving 4 bases between them. CDR3 length: 11 residues. Germline V lookup: CDR1 SQVTM, CDR2 ANQGSEA. The CDR3 region is CSVDSYNEQFF. As DNA, the CDR3 is TGCAGCGTTGACAGTTACAATGAGCAGTTCTTC.

The chain recombines TRBV4-2 with TRBJ1-4; perhaps TRBD1 as D (5 bases). Looked up from germline, CDR1 is LGHNA and CDR2 is YNFKEQ. The CDR3 covers 17 residues. The V and J ends lost 2 bases and 8 bases respectively, with 21 bases between them. The CDR3 loop reads CASSQLGGVGTLEKLFF. The CDR3 coding sequence is TGTGCCAGCAGCCAATTGGGGGGTGTAGGGACTTTGGAAAAACTGTTTTTT.

This clonotype has a count of ten or more. V gene TRBV12-3 or TRBV12-4 combines with J gene TRBJ2-1; 9 nucleotides line up with TRBD1. V lost 5 bases, J lost 6 bases, and 8 bases stayed unmatched. The CDR3 has 15 amino acids. This CDR3 reads CASSPPGQGSNEQFF. In DNA form, the CDR3 reads TGTGCCAGCAGTCCCCCGGGACAGGGAAGCAATGAGCAGTTCTTC.

In the case of this clonotype: A much larger clone differs by one base, so this may be a read error. J is TRBJ2-5 and V is TRBV15; D is ambiguous. V was shortened by 1 base and J by 4 bases, with 19 bases between the two germline ends. This CDR3 contains 17 residues. CDR1 is LNHNV and CDR2 is YYDKDF in the germline V gene (reference sequence). The CDR3, as DNA: TGTGCCACCAGCAGAGTCGCAGGAGATCTGAACGGAGAGACCCAGTACTTC. Protein: CATSRVAGDLNGETQYF. The full variable domain, its missing parts supplied by reference TRBV15 and TRBJ2-5, is DAMVIQNPRYQVTQFGKPVTLSCSQTLNHNVMYWYQQKSSQAPKLLFHYYDKDFNNEADTPDNFQSRRPNTSFCFLDIRSPGLGDTAMYLCATSRVAGDLNGETQYFGPGTRLLVL.

This clonotype was found many times. The chain links TRBV19 to TRBJ1-5; D ambiguous. Germline CDR1 is LNHDA and CDR2 is SQIVND (reference sequence). CDR3 size: 16 residues. Trimming took 0 bases from V and 5 from J, leaving 14 bases between them. The CDR3 DNA follows: TGTGCCAGTAGTATAGACGACTCGGAGGGAGATCAGCCCCAGCATTTT. Translation: CASSIDDSEGDQPQHF.

This clonotype was observed at least ten times. V gene TRBV10-3 combines with J gene TRBJ2-4; D may be TRBD2 (6 bases). This CDR3 is built from 16 residues. CDR1 ENHRY and CDR2 SYGVKD come from the germline V gene. V was pared by 5 bases and J by 0 bases, with 14 bases between. CDR3 coding DNA: TGTGCCATCAGTCCCGGTGGGGGGTCAGCCAAAAACATTCAGTACTTC. This sequence encodes CAISPGGGSAKNIQYF.

J is TRBJ2-7 and V is TRBV14, with no clear D. In germline, CDR1 is SGHDN, CDR2 FVKESK. V lost 5 bases and J lost 3, with 11 bases in between. This CDR3 is built from 13 residues. This CDR3 is CASSATRYYEQYF. As DNA, the CDR3 is TGTGCCAGCAGCGCGACACGATACTACGAGCAGTACTTC. Using reference TRBV14 and TRBJ2-7 for the parts outside the CDR3, the full variable domain is EAGVTQFPSHSVIEKGQTVTLRCDPISGHDNLYWYRRVMGKEIKFLLHFVKESKQDESGMPNNRFLAERTGGTYSTLKVQPAELEDSGVYFCASSATRYYEQYFGPGTRLTVT.

The chain is built from TRBV29-1 and TRBJ1-1; the match to TRBD1 covers 9 bases. V lost 6 bases to trimming and J lost 6 bases; unmatched junction nucleotides: 14. This CDR3 is built from 15 residues. Germline CDR1 reads SQVTM; CDR2 reads ANQGSEA. The CDR3 region has the DNA TGCAGCGTCGTCAGCGAGGGACAGGGAGAGGCTGAAGCTTTCTTT. Translation: CSVVSEGQGEAEAFF.

This clonotype was seen many times. This CDR3 is CAISDPPGASSRGHNEKLFF. The DNA for the CDR3 is TGTGCCATCAGTGACCCCCCGGGGGCAAGTTCGCGCGGCCATAATGAAAAACTGTTTTTT. The V and J genes are TRBV10-3 and TRBJ1-4, with D possibly being TRBD1 (6 bases). This CDR3 spans 20 amino acids. Germline CDR1 and CDR2: ENHRY and SYGVKD. Trimming removed 3 bases at V and 4 bases at J, with 27 bases between.

This clonotype was seen more than once but under ten times. This rearrangement joins TRBV5-1 to TRBJ2-6; 7 positions match TRBD1. The length of the CDR3 is 16 residues. Losses at the gene ends were 4 bases for V and 4 bases for J; bases not matched to a gene: 8. From germline, CDR1 is SGHRS and CDR2 YFSETQ. The CDR3 sequence: CASSPYRGNGANVLTF. DNA of the CDR3: TGCGCCAGCAGCCCCTACAGGGGAAACGGGGCCAACGTCCTGACTTTC.

In this sample, this clonotype turned up many times. The chain has TRBV7-9 and TRBJ1-1; tentatively, D is TRBD1 (6 bases). V was shortened by 4 bases and J by 3 bases, with 18 bases between the two germline ends. Germline lookup yields CDR1 SEHNR and CDR2 FQNEAQ (reference sequence). The CDR3 consists of 16 residues. The CDR3 DNA reads TGTGCCAGCAGCTCAAGGGCCAGGGGAGGGGACACTGAAGCTTTCTTT. Its protein product is CASSSRARGGDTEAFF.

Points on this clonotype: A read error may produce the germline difference seen at one junction end. The CDR3 region has the DNA TGTACCAGCTGTTTTAGTATCCTTGGACAGGGTGGAGTGTTAGGAGAGCAGTACTTC. Translated, it gives CTSCFSILGQGGVLGEQYF. The chain combines TRBV12-3 or TRBV12-4 with TRBJ2-7; 8 bases are a match to TRBD1. CDR3 size: 19 residues.

Many counts were recorded for this clonotype. The rearrangement joins TRBV15 to TRBJ2-7; 7 bases agree with TRBD1. CDR3 length: 15 amino acids. After removal of 5 bases from V and 0 bases from J, the junction contained 7 bases not matched to a gene. CDR1 LNHNV and CDR2 YYDKDF come from the germline V gene (reference sequence). The CDR3 bases are TGTGCCACCAGCCGTGACAGGGCAAGCTCCTACGAGCAGTACTTC. Translation gives CATSRDRASSYEQYF.

The J gene is TRBJ2-4, the V gene TRBV29-1, with D perhaps given as TRBD1 or TRBD2 (5 bases each). CDR1 is SQVTM and CDR2 is ANQGSEA in the germline V gene. Trimming stripped 6 bases from V and 0 bases from J, with 12 bases between. The CDR3 runs 14 residues. The CDR3 sequence: CSVGTYQAKNIQYF. For the CDR3, the DNA is TGCAGCGTGGGGACCTACCAAGCCAAAAACATTCAGTACTTC.

This clonotype has a count of ten or more. The gene calls are TRBV6-1 and TRBJ2-7; D is possibly TRBD2 (5 bases). Germline-derived CDR1 and CDR2 are MNHNS and SASEGT. V lost 5 bases and J lost 6, with 20 bases in between. CDR3 length: 15 residues. CDR3 nucleotide sequence: TGTGCCAGCAGTCCTCTAGCAGCCGGAATGGGCGAGCAGTACTTC. Translated: CASSPLAAGMGEQYF.

This clonotype showed up many times. The chain carries TRBV7-2 and TRBJ2-5; possibly TRBD2 for D (6 bases). V was clipped by 5 bases and J by 1 base, with 14 bases between them. The CDR3 spans 15 residues. Per germline, CDR1 SGHTA and CDR2 FQGNSA. The DNA for the CDR3 is TGTGCCAGCAGCCTCTGGGGAGGCCCCCAAGAGACCCAGTACTTC. Residues: CASSLWGGPQETQYF.

This clonotype was seen ten or more times. The V and J genes are TRBV11-2 and TRBJ1-2; D not resolved. The germline V gene has CDR1 SGHAT and CDR2 FQNNGV. The CDR3 loop spans 12 amino acids. V lost 2 bases and J 8 bases, leaving 9 bases between the germline ends. In nucleotides, the CDR3 is TGTGCCAGCAGCTTAACCGGACGCGGCTACACCTTC. Amino acids: CASSLTGRGYTF.

This clonotype was seen at least ten times. The V and J genes are TRBV20-1 and TRBJ1-5, with D possibly TRBD1 on 5 matching bases. V was pared by 3 bases and J by 6 bases, with 12 bases between. The CDR3 spans 13 residues. In germline, CDR1 is DFQATT, CDR2 SNEGSKA (reference sequence). The CDR3 nucleotides are TGCAGTGCTAGCCGACAGCGAGTTCAGCCCCAGCATTTT. This codes for CSASRQRVQPQHF.

This clonotype was picked up many times. This chain links TRBV27 with TRBJ2-3; D might be TRBD2 (7 bases). Germline loops: CDR1 MNHEY, CDR2 SMNVEV (reference sequence). CDR3 size: 13 residues. Trimming took 6 bases from V and 6 from J, leaving 13 bases between them. CDR3 loop: CASRAQGGDTQYF. DNA of the CDR3: TGTGCCAGCAGAGCACAGGGAGGGGATACGCAGTATTTT.

V usage is TRBV5-1 and J usage is TRBJ2-2; D ambiguous. Germline values: CDR1 SGHRS, CDR2 YFSETQ. CDR3 length equals 15 residues. V lost 4 bases to trimming and J lost 5 bases, with 15 bases between them. The CDR3 here is CASSPTTDGTGELFF. In DNA, the CDR3 is TGCGCCAGCAGCCCTACCACCGACGGGACCGGGGAGCTGTTTTTT.

This clonotype has a handful of counts. The V call is TRBV6-1, the J call TRBJ1-3; D is possibly TRBD1 (6 bases). V gave up 7 bases and J gave up 2 bases, with 18 bases separating them. This CDR3 has 16 amino acids. Germline assignment: CDR1 MNHNS and CDR2 SASEGT. CDR3 DNA: TGTGCCAGCACGGAAGGACAGATCCCCCCTGGAAACACCATATATTTT. Translation: CASTEGQIPPGNTIYF.

This clonotype was detected ten times or more. The rearrangement uses TRBV4-1 and TRBJ2-7, with 9 positions matching TRBD1. Trimming at V came to 2 bases and at J to 3 bases, leaving 2 bases not matched to a gene. The CDR3 spans 14 residues. CDR1 is MGHRA, CDR2 YSYEKL, per germline. DNA for the CDR3: TGCGCCAGCAGCCAAAAGGGACAGGGCTACGAGCAGTACTTC. This translates into CASSQKGQGYEQYF.